This T cell receptor beta chain appears in the sequencing data of a study of blood T cell repertoires in COVID-19. Per the original data handling: Reference gene primers were amplified, and this amplification served to estimate nucleated cell counts. TCRdb's table, derived via immunoSEQ multiplex PCR, lists solely in-frame clones and lacks some. V and J calls plus clone size are reproduced from that table; the DNA served to infer D and trimming. This table has roughly 300,000 clones, approximately 85% appearing once. This clone was recorded once. The germline V gene has CDR1 KGHDR and CDR2 SFDVKD. This CDR3 region has 15 residues. The J segment lost 0 bases and the V segment lost 5 bases, leaving 2 bases of the junction unmatched.

Sequenced material: peripheral blood. The chain uses TRBV24-1 and TRBJ2-1; 8 bases fit TRBD1. This sequence originates from a woman aged 45-59 years with acute or convalescent COVID-19. CDR3 bases: TGTGCCACCAGTGGGACAGGGCTCTCCTACAATGAGCAGTTCTTC. This sequence encodes CATSGTGLSYNEQFF.